The entry below describes one T cell receptor (beta chain). The antigen is undetermined. Time point indicated: week 5, during vaccination. Alongside topical imiquimod, each dose of vaccine comprised 300 ug of mutant IDH1 20-mer peptide. Deletions cut 2 bases from V and 4 bases from J, with 12 bases between. Germline CDR1 is SGHVS and CDR2 is FQNEAQ. The CDR3 runs 15 residues. The sample originates from a study of a mutant IDH1 vaccine in newly diagnosed glioma. About the study: Across weeks 1, 3, 5, 7, 11, 15, 19 and 23, patients received a vaccination each time, eight in all. Patients got their first vaccination 4-6 weeks after radiotherapy alone, or with temozolomide cycles. Among treated patients, roughly 62% were male and roughly 40% female, and mean age was approximately 40 years. General study results and limits: Patients mounted vaccine-induced immune responses in 93.3% of cases.

Measured with immunoSEQ multiplex PCR; TCRdb has only the in-frame clones, and not every one. The profile shows around 56,000 clones, approximately 81% of them singletons. This clonotype was obtained from a young man with glioma. The V and J genes are TRBV7-8 and TRBJ1-5, with a possible D match to TRBD1 (5 bases). The source material was PBMCs, sampled from a glioma patient whose treatment included an IDH1 peptide vaccine. The CDR3 sequence: CASSLSSGINQPQHF. CDR3 coding DNA: TGTGCCAGCAGCTTATCTTCAGGGATTAATCAGCCCCAGCATTTT.